The sequence of this TCR beta chain was determined in a study of sequential checkpoint blockade in melanoma. On the study more broadly: Patients were randomized 1:1 to nivolumab-then-ipilimumab or ipilimumab-then-nivolumab first-line.

Only in-frame clones appear in the TCRdb table, and some are missing; sequencing was by immunoSEQ multiplex PCR. The sample lists some 30,000 clones, roughly 91% occurring once. Per germline, CDR1 SEHNR and CDR2 FQNEAQ (reference sequence). This CDR3 has 19 amino acids. V shed 3 bases, J shed 1 base, and the junction held 12 bases outside the gene matches. Treatment meaning: randomized to nivolumab then ipilimumab (arm A) or the reverse (arm B). This specimen was CD8+ T cells sorted from blood (inferred from file names), taken from a patient given nivolumab and ipilimumab in sequence. The sequence derives from a human donor with melanoma. The V call is TRBV7-9, the J call TRBJ2-6; TRBD1 aligns across 7 bases. The CDR3 here is CASSFRPGQWPSGANVLTF. The CDR3 region has the DNA TGTGCCAGCAGCTTCCGACCGGGACAGTGGCCTTCTGGGGCCAACGTCCTGACTTTC.